The 16 T cell receptor beta chains listed next were all sequenced from one sample in a study of blood T cell repertoires in COVID-19. Repertoires were generated with immunoSEQ multiplex PCR, while TCRdb's copy carries only in-frame clones and drops some. The top ten clones hold just under 25% of a sample with approximately 190,000 clones, about 86% of them seen once. Material: PBMCs or T cells enriched from blood (not recorded which). Source of these receptors: a woman aged 40 to 50 in a cohort exposed to, infected with or recovered from COVID-19 (not recorded which).

V and J are TRBV4-1 and TRBJ2-3, with TRBD1 as a possible D gene (6 bases). CDR1 is MGHRA, CDR2 YSYEKL, per germline. The CDR3 contains 16 residues. Trimming stripped 2 bases from V and 3 bases from J, with 15 bases between. CDR3 amino acids: CASSQYRESVTDTQYF. DNA for the CDR3: TGCGCCAGCAGCCAATACAGGGAAAGTGTGACAGATACGCAGTATTTT.

This chain links TRBV15 with TRBJ2-6; D unresolved. The CDR3 runs 16 residues. Looked up from germline, CDR1 is LNHNV and CDR2 is YYDKDF (reference sequence). Trimming pared 1 base from V and 3 bases from J, leaving 10 bases between. CDR3 in DNA: TGTGCCACCAGCAGAGGGGCGTTGGATGGGGCCAACGTCCTGACTTTC. It yields the protein CATSRGALDGANVLTF.

The chain carries TRBV5-6 and TRBJ1-5; tentatively, D is TRBD1 (5 bases). Trimming stripped 3 bases from V and 4 bases from J, with 11 bases between. The germline gives CDR1 SGHDT, CDR2 YYEEEE. The CDR3 runs to 14 residues. The CDR3 coding sequence is TGTGCCAGCAGCTGGGGGGTCGGGAATCAGCCCCAGCATTTT. Amino acids: CASSWGVGNQPQHF.

The gene calls are TRBV27 and TRBJ1-5; 7 positions agree with TRBD1. CDR3 size: 14 residues. Germline V gene lookup returns CDR1 MNHEY and CDR2 SMNVEV (reference sequence). J lost 6 bases, V lost 2 bases, and 4 bases had no gene match. The chain's CDR3 is CASSLATGTQPQHF. The CDR3 DNA reads as TGTGCCAGCAGTTTAGCGACAGGGACTCAGCCCCAGCATTTT.

This rearrangement joins TRBV3-1 (or the pseudogene TRBV3-2) to TRBJ1-1, with D perhaps matching TRBD1 (6 bases). The CDR3 covers 14 residues. Between the trimmed V and J ends, which lost 2 bases and 2 bases, there was a span of 9 bases. Germline assignment: CDR1 LGHDT and CDR2 YNNKEL (reference sequence). This chain's CDR3 is CASSQLQGNTEAFF. DNA for the CDR3: TGTGCCAGCAGCCAACTACAGGGAAACACTGAAGCTTTCTTT.

This chain uses TRBV11-3 with TRBJ2-5; 7 nucleotides match TRBD2. This CDR3 contains 13 residues. V lost 6 bases, J lost 3 bases, and 4 bases stayed unmatched. From germline, CDR1 is SGHNT and CDR2 YENEEA. CDR3 in amino acids: CASRTRGEETQYF. CDR3 in DNA: TGTGCCAGCAGAACTCGGGGGGAAGAGACCCAGTACTTC.

The chain recombines TRBV5-1 with TRBJ2-5; D is possibly TRBD2 (5 bases). Trimming shortened V by 0 bases and J by 1 base, and 10 bases separated the two germline ends. Germline CDR1 and CDR2: SGHRS and YFSETQ. The CDR3 has 15 amino acids. CDR3 sequence: CASSLDGRVQETQYF. DNA of the CDR3: TGCGCCAGCAGCTTGGATGGGCGGGTCCAAGAGACCCAGTACTTC.

The V gene is TRBV5-1, the J gene TRBJ1-4; weak D call: TRBD1 (6 bases). This CDR3 has 14 residues. With 7 bases removed from V and 8 bases from J, the gap between germline ends came to 18 bases. Germline V gives CDR1 SGHRS, CDR2 YFSETQ. The CDR3 region is CASGPKGGEEKLFF. The DNA of the CDR3 is TGCGCCAGCGGCCCCAAGGGGGGGGAGGAAAAACTGTTTTTT. Based on the CDR3 plus reference TRBV5-1 and TRBJ1-4, the full variable domain is KAGVTQTPRYLIKTRGQQVTLSCSPISGHRSVSWYQQTPGQGLQFLFEYFSETQRNKGNFPGRFSGRQFSNSRSEMNVSTLELGDSALYLCASGPKGGEEKLFFGSGTQLSVL.

This clone appeared a single time. The chain links TRBV7-9 to TRBJ1-1, with 10 bases fitting TRBD1. Losses at the gene ends were 5 bases for V and 10 bases for J; bases not matched to a gene: 4. CDR1 is SEHNR, CDR2 FQNEAQ, per germline (reference sequence). CDR3 length: 12 residues. CDR3 in DNA: TGTGCCAGCAGCCCCCGGGACAGGGGAGCTTTCTTT. Amino acids: CASSPRDRGAFF.

This chain connects TRBV19 to TRBJ2-3; 9 nucleotides agree with TRBD2. CDR3 size: 15 residues. Germline-derived CDR1 and CDR2 are LNHDA and SQIVND (reference sequence). The V gene end was trimmed by 2 bases and the J gene end by 2 bases; junction bases not matched to a gene: 2. The CDR3 here is CASSIRGGVTDTQYF. In DNA, the CDR3 is TGTGCCAGTAGTATACGCGGGGGGGTCACAGATACGCAGTATTTT.

The chain joins TRBV28 to TRBJ1-2; 7 bases line up with TRBD1. The V gene's germline CDR1 is MDHEN and CDR2 SYDVKM. J gave up 0 bases and V 5 bases, and 12 bases lay outside the gene matches. CDR3 length: 17 amino acids. CDR3 sequence: CASSHRNPGQTNYGYTF. DNA of the CDR3: TGTGCCAGCAGTCACCGCAACCCGGGACAGACTAACTATGGCTACACCTTC.

This rearrangement joins TRBV10-3 to TRBJ1-2; TRBD1 matches at 8 bases. Germline V lookup: CDR1 ENHRY, CDR2 SYGVKD. The CDR3 has 14 residues. Unmatched junction bases numbered 6, after V lost 4 bases and J lost 5 bases. CDR3 nucleotide sequence: TGTGCCATCAGTGCAGGGGGCGCGGGATATGGCTACACCTTC. Protein product: CAISAGGAGYGYTF.

This clone was observed a single time. The rearrangement uses TRBV24-1 and TRBJ2-3; tentatively, D is TRBD2 (6 bases). Per the germline V gene, CDR1 is KGHDR and CDR2 is SFDVKD. The CDR3 is 15 amino acids. V lost 9 bases and J 3 bases, leaving 18 bases between the germline ends. The CDR3 bases are TGTGCCACCCGGTATAGGAGGGAGAAAACAGATACGCAGTATTTT. Residues: CATRYRREKTDTQYF.

The chain joins TRBV27 to TRBJ2-1; TRBD2 aligns across 11 bases. This CDR3 is 16 amino acids long. Germline V lookup: CDR1 MNHEY, CDR2 SMNVEV (reference sequence). The CDR3 reads CTTAGSSGRSYNEQFF. DNA of the CDR3: TGTACCACAGCAGGCTCTAGCGGGAGGAGTTACAATGAGCAGTTCTTC.

This clone was counted a single time. The V and J genes are TRBV7-2 and TRBJ2-1; TRBD2 is a possible D gene (6 bases). Trimming took off 4 bases at V and 2 bases at J, with 18 bases between the two ends. The V gene's germline CDR1 is SGHTA and CDR2 FQGNSA. CDR3 size: 17 residues. CDR3 region: CASSSLSSGRAYNEQFF. The CDR3 nucleotides are TGTGCCAGCAGCTCCTTAAGTAGCGGTAGAGCCTACAATGAGCAGTTCTTC.

J is TRBJ2-1 and V is TRBV12-3 or TRBV12-4; D is possibly TRBD2 (5 bases). This CDR3 is built from 13 residues. Trimming took off 7 bases at V and 8 bases at J, with 15 bases between the two ends. The chain's CDR3 is CASNHRGKDEQFF. The CDR3 coding sequence is TGTGCCAGCAATCACAGAGGGAAGGATGAGCAGTTCTTC.